Below, one TCR beta chain is given with its context. These data belong to a study of blood T cell repertoires in COVID-19. Study background: From the United States, Italy and Spain came samples of acute and convalescent COVID-19. From T cells, B-cell-depleted T cells, or PBMCs came the material, which was cDNA or gDNA.

The CDR3 extends over 15 amino acids. CDR1 is SNHLY and CDR2 is FYNNEI in the germline V gene. The ends were cut back, 3 bases at V and 6 bases at J, with 12 bases in the middle. As originally analysed: Counts of nucleated cells, estimated from reference gene primer amplification, were obtained. Method: immunoSEQ multiplex PCR; TCRdb's copy keeps in-frame clones and lacks some. The DNA was the basis for D and trimming; V, J and clone size are from that table. This repertoire shows approximately 140,000 clones, over 80% found once; its top ten account for around 6.5%. This TCR came from an elderly man with acute or convalescent COVID-19. Sequenced material: peripheral blood. The chain recombines TRBV2 with TRBJ1-6; perhaps TRBD1 as D (6 bases). The CDR3 DNA reads TGTGCCAGCAGTGATCGGGACACCTTTAATTCACCCCTCCACTTT. Translation: CASSDRDTFNSPLHF.